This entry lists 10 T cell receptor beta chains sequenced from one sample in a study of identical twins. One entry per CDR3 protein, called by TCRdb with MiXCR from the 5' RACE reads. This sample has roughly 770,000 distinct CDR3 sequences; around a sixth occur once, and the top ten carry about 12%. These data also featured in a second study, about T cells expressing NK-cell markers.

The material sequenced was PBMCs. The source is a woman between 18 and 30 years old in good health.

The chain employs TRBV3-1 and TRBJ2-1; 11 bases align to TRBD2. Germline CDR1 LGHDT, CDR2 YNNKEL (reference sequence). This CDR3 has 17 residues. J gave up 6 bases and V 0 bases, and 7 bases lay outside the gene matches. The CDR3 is CASSQEWLAGGFNEQFF. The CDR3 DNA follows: TGTGCCAGCAGCCAAGAGTGGCTAGCGGGAGGTTTCAATGAGCAGTTCTTC.

This CDR3 reads CSVVGGTRITDTQYF. The CDR3 bases are TGCAGCGTTGTCGGAGGGACTAGGATCACAGATACGCAGTATTTT. The V and J genes are TRBV29-1 and TRBJ2-3; 8 bases map to TRBD2. CDR3 size: 15 residues. Germline V gives CDR1 SQVTM, CDR2 ANQGSEA. Trimming cost V 4 bases and J 2 bases; bases outside gene matches: 8.

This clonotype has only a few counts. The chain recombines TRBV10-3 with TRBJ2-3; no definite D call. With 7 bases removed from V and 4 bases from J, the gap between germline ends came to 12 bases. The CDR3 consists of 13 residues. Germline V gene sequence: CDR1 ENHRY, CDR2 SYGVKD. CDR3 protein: CAITRPPPDTQYF. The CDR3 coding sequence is TGTGCCATCACTCGCCCCCCGCCAGATACGCAGTATTTT.

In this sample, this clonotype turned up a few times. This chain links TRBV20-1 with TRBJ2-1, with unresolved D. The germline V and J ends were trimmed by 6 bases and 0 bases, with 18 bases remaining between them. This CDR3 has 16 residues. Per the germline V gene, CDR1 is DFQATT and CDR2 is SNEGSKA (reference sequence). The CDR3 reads CSAQTTTHSSYNEQFF. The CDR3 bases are TGCAGTGCCCAAACTACCACACATAGCTCCTACAATGAGCAGTTCTTC.

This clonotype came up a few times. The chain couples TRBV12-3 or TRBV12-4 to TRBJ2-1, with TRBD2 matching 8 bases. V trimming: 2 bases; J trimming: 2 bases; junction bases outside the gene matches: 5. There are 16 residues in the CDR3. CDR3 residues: CASSLFRGGPYNEQFF. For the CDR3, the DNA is TGTGCCAGCAGTTTATTTCGGGGGGGCCCCTACAATGAGCAGTTCTTC.

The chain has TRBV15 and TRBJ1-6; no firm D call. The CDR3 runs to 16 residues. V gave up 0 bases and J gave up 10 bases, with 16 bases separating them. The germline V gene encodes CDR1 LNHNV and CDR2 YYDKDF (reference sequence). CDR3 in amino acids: CATSRERLVDGSPLHF. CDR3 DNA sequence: TGTGCCACCAGCAGAGAAAGGTTGGTCGATGGCTCACCCCTCCACTTT.

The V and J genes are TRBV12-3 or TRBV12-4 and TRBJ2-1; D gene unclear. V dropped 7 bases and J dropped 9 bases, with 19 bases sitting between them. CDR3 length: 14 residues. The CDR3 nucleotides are TGTGCCAGCACCCCAGGCGCGCTTCCGACTGAGCAGTTCTTC. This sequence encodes CASTPGALPTEQFF.

CDR3 protein: CASSFGTGYDTGELFF. The CDR3 DNA follows: TGTGCCAGCAGCTTTGGGACAGGGTATGACACCGGGGAGCTGTTTTTT. The V and J genes are TRBV5-6 and TRBJ2-2; TRBD1 agrees at 9 bases. Germline CDR1 is SGHDT and CDR2 is YYEEEE. Unmatched junction bases numbered 5, after V lost 2 bases and J lost 3 bases. The CDR3 length is 16 residues.

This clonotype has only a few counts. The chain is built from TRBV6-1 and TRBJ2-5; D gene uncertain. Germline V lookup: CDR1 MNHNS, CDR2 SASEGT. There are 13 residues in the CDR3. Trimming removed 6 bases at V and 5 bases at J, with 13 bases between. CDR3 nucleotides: TGTGCCAGCAGCCGCCTCGGTTGGGAGACCCAGTACTTC. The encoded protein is CASSRLGWETQYF.

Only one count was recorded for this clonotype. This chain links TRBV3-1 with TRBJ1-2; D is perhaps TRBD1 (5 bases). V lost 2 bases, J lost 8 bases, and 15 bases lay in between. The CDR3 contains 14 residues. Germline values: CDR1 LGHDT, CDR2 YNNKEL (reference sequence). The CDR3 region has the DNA TGTGCCAGCAGCCAATACCTGGTCGGGGGAGGCTACACCTTC. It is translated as CASSQYLVGGGYTF. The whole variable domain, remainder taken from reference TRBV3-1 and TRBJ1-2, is DTAVSQTPKYLVTQMGNDKSIKCEQNLGHDTMYWYKQDSKKFLKIMFSYNNKELIINETVPNRFSPKSPDKAHLNLHINSLELGDSAVYFCASSQYLVGGGYTFGSGTRLTVV.